The present entry profiles one T cell receptor (beta chain) with its context. This clone's antigen is unknown. Per-base qualities were not stored, and no clone one base away is much larger. The sample originates from a study of blood T cell repertoires in COVID-19 (dated by TCRdb to 2018 to 2020). Broadly, across the study: Samples covering the acute and convalescent phases of COVID-19 were provided by collaborators in the United States, Italy and Spain. The material from the prospective study consisted of cDNA or gDNA derived from T cells, B-cell-depleted T cells, or PBMCs. The dataset comprised deeply sampled blood TCRbeta repertoires from subjects exposed to, actively infected with, or recovered from COVID-19. The repertoires were released in a freely available public database intended as a resource for research on the immune response to SARS-CoV-2. The samples were drawn from the first 160 participants of the ongoing ImmuneRACE study and from 950 to 1,500 subjects provided by 6 global collaborators. Nearly every sample came with metadata listing a de-identified subject ID, COVID-19 status, age in years and sex. Where available, HLA class I and class II types were obtained from metadata supplied by the sample provider rather than from assay-based typing.

The immunoSEQ Assay, a bias-controlled multiplex PCR, was used to amplify TCRbeta CDR3 regions from genomic DNA. Regarding the original processing steps: The number of nucleated cells in each sample was estimated from the amplification of reference gene primers within the assay. To quantify the absolute abundance of each unique TCRbeta CDR3 rearrangement, sequence reads were collapsed and filtered. For each sample, productive Simpson clonality was calculated as the square root of Simpson's diversity index across productive rearrangements. TCRdb retrieved this table from immuneACCESS and kept in-frame rearrangements only. Not all clones are present; in checked studies, unresolved V genes account for under half, and no reason is known for the remainder. Clone size and the V and J calls come from that table; the DNA yielded D and trimming. The sample table shows 58,000 or so clones, and about 85% are seen once. The top ten constitute roughly 8.8% of the sample.

V loses 5 bases, J loses 6 bases, and the germline ends lie 11 bases apart. In the germline V gene, CDR1 corresponds to SGHTA and CDR2 to FQGNSA. Including the terminal cysteine and phenylalanine, the CDR3 comprises 13 residues. The kept DNA is CDR3 alone, 39 bases in frame from the first base. What the work shows at the level of the full study, not this receptor alone: The quantity of clinical and demographic metadata differed by source and by participant and was supplied without curation.

The collaborating institutions used their own protocols to collect whole blood in K2EDTA tubes. For TCRbeta analysis, collaborators shipped samples as frozen whole blood, isolated PBMCs, or DNA extracted from either of those sample types. Sequenced sample: peripheral blood. The chain is encoded by TRBV7-2 joined to TRBJ1-5; a tentative D call is TRBD1 (6 bases match). The source is an older woman with active COVID-19. The CDR3 reads CASSIQGSQPQHF. The DNA reads as follows: TGTGCCAGCAGCATACAGGGTAGTCAGCCCCAGCATTTT.